Reported below is one T cell receptor beta chain. The target antigen is unknown. V was pared by 4 bases and J by 1 base, with 2 bases of the junction left unmatched. CDR1 is MGHDK, CDR2 SYGVNS, per germline. The CDR3 extends over 15 amino acids. The sample originates from a study of cytomegalovirus exposure and HLA in healthy donors. Study observations and caveats: Presence/absence analyses assumed roughly uniform sequencing depth across donors. Immune exposure was documented only through CMV serostatus. Equally common other TCR beta chains were less clonally expanded than HLA-associated ones, a later analysis found.

The PCR contained 60 Vbeta and 13 Jbeta primers. Libraries were prepared by immunoSEQ multiplex PCR; TCRdb keeps only in-frame clonotypes and omits some of them. The sample lists 150,000 to 200,000 clones; around 83% were seen once. This TCR came from a woman aged 35 to 49 in good health and CMV-seronegative. Sample: PBMCs. The chain joins TRBV25-1 to TRBJ2-1, with 9 bases identical to TRBD1. The CDR3 coding sequence is TGTGCCAGCAGTGGAGACAGGGGGTCCTACAATGAGCAGTTCTTC. As protein: CASSGDRGSYNEQFF. Together with reference TRBV25-1 and TRBJ2-1, the CDR3 gives the full variable domain: EADIYQTPRYLVIGTGKKITLECSQTMGHDKMYWYQQDPGMELHLIHYSYGVNSTEKGDLSSESTVSRIRTEHFPLTLESARPSHTSQYLCASSGDRGSYNEQFFGPGTRLTVL.